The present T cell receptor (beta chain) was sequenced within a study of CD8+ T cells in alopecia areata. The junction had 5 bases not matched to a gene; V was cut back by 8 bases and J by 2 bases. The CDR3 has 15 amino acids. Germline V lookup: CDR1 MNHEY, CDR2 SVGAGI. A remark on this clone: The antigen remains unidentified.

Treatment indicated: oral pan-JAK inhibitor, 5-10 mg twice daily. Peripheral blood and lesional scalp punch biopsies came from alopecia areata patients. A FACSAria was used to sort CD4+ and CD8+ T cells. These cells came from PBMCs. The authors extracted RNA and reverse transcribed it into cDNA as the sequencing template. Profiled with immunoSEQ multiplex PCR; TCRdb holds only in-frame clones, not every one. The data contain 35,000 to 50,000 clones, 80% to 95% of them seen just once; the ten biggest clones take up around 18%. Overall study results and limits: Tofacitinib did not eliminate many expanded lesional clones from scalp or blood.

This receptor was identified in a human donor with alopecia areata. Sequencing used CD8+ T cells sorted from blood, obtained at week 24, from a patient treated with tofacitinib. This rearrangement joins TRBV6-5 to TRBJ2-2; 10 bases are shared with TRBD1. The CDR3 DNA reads TGTGCCAGCTGCTGGACAGGGGGAAACACCGGGGAGCTGTTTTTT. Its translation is CASCWTGGNTGELFF.